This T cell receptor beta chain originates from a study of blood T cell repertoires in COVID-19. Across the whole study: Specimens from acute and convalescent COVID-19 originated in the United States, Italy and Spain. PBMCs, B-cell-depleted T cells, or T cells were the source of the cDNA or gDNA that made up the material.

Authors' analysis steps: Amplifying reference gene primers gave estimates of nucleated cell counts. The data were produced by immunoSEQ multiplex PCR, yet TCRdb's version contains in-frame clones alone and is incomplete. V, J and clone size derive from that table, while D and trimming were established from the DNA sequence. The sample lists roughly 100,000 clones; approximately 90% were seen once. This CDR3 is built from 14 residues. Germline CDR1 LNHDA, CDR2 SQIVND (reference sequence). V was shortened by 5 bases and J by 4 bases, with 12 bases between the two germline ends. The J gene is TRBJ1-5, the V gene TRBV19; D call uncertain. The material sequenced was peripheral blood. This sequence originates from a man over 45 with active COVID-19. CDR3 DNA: TGTGCCAGTAGTTCACGGGGTGGTAATCAGCCCCAGCATTTT. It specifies CASSSRGGNQPQHF.